What follows is one TCR beta chain and its context. Its matching antigen is unknown. This entry belongs to a study of CD8+ T cells in alopecia areata. Overall study: In an open-label trial, patients got 5 to 10 mg tofacitinib twice daily.

V was trimmed by 0 bases and J by 0 bases, leaving 9 bases between them. Germline CDR1 and CDR2: GTSNPN and SVGIG (reference sequence). There are 14 residues in the CDR3. Following RNA extraction, reverse transcription yielded cDNA that acted as the sequencing template. Libraries were prepared by immunoSEQ multiplex PCR; TCRdb keeps only in-frame clonotypes and omits some of them. The sample consists of more than 90,000 clones, 55% to 75% of them appearing once. Indicated treatment: oral pan-JAK inhibitor, 5-10 mg twice daily. Study-wide results and caveats: Sharing of TCRs across patients appeared less clear than in mice, possibly for HLA-related reasons. Among the top 100, expanded CD8+ clones were significantly decreased by tofacitinib, as was scalp clonality. Lesional scalp exceeded normal scalp in clonality, especially in alopecia totalis/universalis.

The sequence came from a human donor with alopecia areata. The sample in question was CD8+ T cells sorted from blood, obtained at week 56, from a patient treated with tofacitinib. The chain joins TRBV30 to TRBJ2-7; D may be TRBD1 (5 bases). The CDR3 nucleotides are TGTGCCTGGAGTGTTGACAGTAGCTCCTACGAGCAGTACTTC. Protein: CAWSVDSSSYEQYF.